The rows below give T cell receptor beta chains drawn from one sample of a study of shared clonotypes between healthy human individuals. Clones were sequenced by immunoSEQ multiplex PCR, and TCRdb holds only the in-frame ones, with some missing. This table holds about 2 million clones, 90% to 95% found once. The source material was naive CD4+ T cells sorted from blood. These receptors were taken from a man aged 18 to 35 in good health. CDR3s leave out the opening cysteine and the closing phenylalanine or tryptophan.

CDR3: ASSQPLGQGFSYEQY
V: TRBV4-1

CDR3: ASRSGQGDQPQH
V: TRBV28

CDR3: ASSRRAGLSPNTGELF
V: TRBV7-2

CDR3: ASRIGLTEAF
V: TRBV28

CDR3: ASSVAWTADTQY
V: TRBV9

CDR3: ASSAIAGVQETQY
V: TRBV9

CDR3: ASSATSSYNEQF
V: TRBV9

CDR3: ASSLPDRPYEQY
V: TRBV5-4

CDR3: ASSFPGEGPDTQY
V: TRBV5-4

CDR3: ASSVGLAGDLEQF
V: TRBV9

CDR3: ASSDSLCVRMYYGYT
V: TRBV6-4

CDR3: ASSPPYTDNYGYT
V: TRBV5-4

CDR3: ASSLSLNTQY
V: TRBV28

CDR3: ASSFLGTFIYTGELF
V: TRBV11-3

CDR3: ASSERDYHTGELF
V: TRBV9

CDR3: AWSVVVETQY
V: TRBV30

CDR3: AWVWDEKLF
V: TRBV30

CDR3: ASSFISGGSSPLH
V: TRBV27

CDR3: ASRFRVSGNTIY
V: TRBV6-1

CDR3: ASSLQGRSYT
V: TRBV27

CDR3: ASRGDRGDYGYT
V: TRBV28

CDR3: ASSSGAPYEQY
V: TRBV6-5

CDR3: ASSPYRVGGGQETQY
V: TRBV5-1

CDR3: AIRRTTLDRGAGYT
V: TRBV10-3

CDR3: ASSSGQTTEAF
V: TRBV5-1

CDR3: ASGDRVEKLF
V: TRBV19

CDR3: ASSLLAGGMETQY
V: TRBV5-1

CDR3: ASSPRLASEQF
V: TRBV28

CDR3: ASSLRTGTDTQY
V: TRBV5-1

CDR3: ASSAPGPYGYT
V: TRBV6-1

CDR3: AWIAPNTDTQY
V: TRBV30

CDR3: ASRSGMSSYNEQF
V: TRBV6-1

CDR3: ASSSGIPYEQY
V: TRBV6-1

CDR3: SVLDSSGNTIY
V: TRBV29-1

CDR3: ASSKPGQGAYEQY
V: TRBV5-4

CDR3: ASSLDRLAFDTQY
V: TRBV11-2

CDR3: ASSFYDVVRTRGHGELF
V: TRBV28

CDR3: ASSTGQGGYGYT
V: TRBV5-4

CDR3: AISESGLGLTYEQY
V: TRBV10-3

CDR3: ASSVYGGANTGELF
V: TRBV4-3

CDR3: ASRTDSPSDSPLH
V: TRBV6-6

CDR3: ASSPPRSSGANVLT
V: TRBV7-9

CDR3: ASSPILIGTSGRLGEQY
V: TRBV18

CDR3: ASSLAAGGNTEAF
V: TRBV7-2

CDR3: ASSYSFSGPYEQY
V: TRBV6-5

CDR3: ASSKMDNNEKLF
V: TRBV5-4

CDR3: ASSNTGHTEAF
V: TRBV7-9

CDR3: ASSGTGYEQY
V: TRBV2

CDR3: ASSWGEDTQY
V: TRBV9

CDR3: AISTGDEQY
V: TRBV10-3

CDR3: ASSYSAGNYGYT
V: TRBV6-5

CDR3: ASSLRQALADTQY
V: TRBV5-6

CDR3: ASTPYNEQF
V: TRBV30

CDR3: ASSLVASGNEQF
V: TRBV5-1

CDR3: ASSRTGQGLPSGNTEAF
V: TRBV9

CDR3: ASSQAGLSTDTQY
V: TRBV5-6